The 9 T cell receptor beta chains listed next were all sequenced from one sample in a study of blood T cell repertoires in COVID-19. Using immunoSEQ multiplex PCR, the repertoire was profiled, and TCRdb retains in-frame clones only, with some absent. Of under 150,000 clones in the sample, more than 90% were seen once. The specimen sequenced was peripheral blood. The receptors shown here come from a man aged 45-65 years with active COVID-19.

The chain recombines TRBV19 with TRBJ1-4; no reliable D call. The CDR3 runs 11 residues. V shed 6 bases and J shed 8 bases, with 7 bases lying between them. Germline assignment: CDR1 LNHDA and CDR2 SQIVND (reference sequence). The CDR3 nucleotides are TGTGCCAGTAGATCCGGGGAAAAACTGTTTTTT. Translating gives CASRSGEKLFF.

The chain couples TRBV11-2 to TRBJ2-3; the D is unclear. The CDR3 loop spans 16 amino acids. Germline V gene sequence: CDR1 SGHAT, CDR2 FQNNGV. V lost 5 bases, J lost 0 bases, and 15 bases lay in between. The CDR3 DNA is TGTGCCAGCAGCCAAGGAGCGCCAAAAAGCACAGATACGCAGTATTTT. Encoded protein: CASSQGAPKSTDTQYF.

This chain uses TRBV9 with TRBJ2-3; maybe TRBD1 (6 bases). Germline V gene lookup returns CDR1 SGDLS and CDR2 YYNGEE. The CDR3 is 12 residues long. V lost 4 bases and J 6 bases, leaving 9 bases between the germline ends. CDR3 residues: CASSQGRDTQYF. CDR3 sequence (DNA): TGTGCCAGCAGCCAGGGGCGGGATACGCAGTATTTT.

The chain combines TRBV6-1 with TRBJ2-1; a weak D match, TRBD1 (7 bases). Germline CDR1 reads MNHNS; CDR2 reads SASEGT. The V end lost 2 bases, the J end lost 2 bases, and 13 bases lay between the germline ends. CDR3 length: 16 amino acids. The CDR3 is CASSERGTATYNEQFF. The DNA for the CDR3 is TGTGCCAGCAGTGAACGCGGGACAGCGACCTACAATGAGCAGTTCTTC.

V gene TRBV12-3 or TRBV12-4 combines with J gene TRBJ2-7; D is unresolved. The CDR3 length is 13 residues. V dropped 2 bases and J dropped 6 bases, with 11 bases sitting between them. This CDR3 is CASSLLLDTEQYV. DNA for the CDR3: TGTGCCAGCAGTTTACTCCTTGACACCGAGCAGTACGTC.

This clone was detected once. The chain carries TRBV4-2 and TRBJ2-3, with D possibly being TRBD2 (6 bases). The CDR3 runs to 13 residues. V was pared by 4 bases and J by 6 bases, with 11 bases between. Germline loops: CDR1 LGHNA, CDR2 YNFKEQ. CDR3 sequence (DNA): TGTGCCAGCAGCCGGGGACTGGAGGATACGCAGTATTTT. This encodes CASSRGLEDTQYF.

V is TRBV11-2 and J is TRBJ1-4; no firm D call. Between the trimmed V and J ends, which lost 3 bases and 4 bases, there was a span of 9 bases. CDR1 and CDR2 (germline): SGHAT, FQNNGV. The CDR3 sequence is 14 residues long. CDR3 amino acids: CASSFRQNNEKLFF. The CDR3 region has the DNA TGTGCCAGCAGCTTTCGTCAGAATAATGAAAAACTGTTTTTT.

The chain couples TRBV28 to TRBJ2-7, with a tentative D call TRBD1 (5 bases). The CDR3 is 14 residues long. Germline CDR1 and CDR2: MDHEN and SYDVKM. Trimming removed 2 bases from V and 3 bases from J, with 11 bases in between. The CDR3 loop is CASSLGAGNYEQYV. The CDR3, as DNA: TGTGCCAGCAGTTTAGGAGCAGGGAACTACGAGCAGTACGTC.

V gene TRBV5-6 combines with J gene TRBJ2-3; weak D call: TRBD2 (5 bases). There are 15 residues in the CDR3. Germline values: CDR1 SGHDT, CDR2 YYEEEE. Trimming removed 0 bases at V and 0 bases at J, with 8 bases between. The CDR3, as DNA: TGTGCCAGCAGCTTGGCCGGGATAAGCACAGATACGCAGTATTTT. Amino acid sequence: CASSLAGISTDTQYF.